These 11 T cell receptor beta chains originate from one sample sequenced in a study of T cells in Graves' hyperthyroidism and ophthalmopathy. Regions amplified from RNA transcripts were the TCR beta CDR3 regions. HTBI primers were employed in a first-round RT-PCR of the TCR CDR3. Each CDR3 protein gets one entry after TCRdb re-called the multiplex PCR reads with MiXCR. The sample has around 380,000 distinct CDR3 sequences; approximately 12% are singletons. Sequencing was performed on blood. The source is a man aged 25-45 years with Graves' hyperthyroidism that later progressed to Graves' ophthalmopathy.

The sample holds many counts of this clonotype. The chain recombines TRBV6-5 with TRBJ2-3, with unresolved D. This CDR3 spans 16 amino acids. V shed 0 bases and J shed 2 bases, with 12 bases lying between them. Germline loops: CDR1 MNHEY, CDR2 SVGAGI. The CDR3 nucleotides read TGTGCCAGCAGTTACTCGATATCCGGGCTCACAGATACGCAGTATTTT. Its protein is CASSYSISGLTDTQYF.

The rearrangement joins TRBV5-1 to TRBJ1-6; perhaps TRBD1 as D (5 bases). Germline V gives CDR1 SGHRS, CDR2 YFSETQ. CDR3 length: 16 residues. The V end was cut by 0 bases, the J end by 5 bases, with 12 bases between. The CDR3 protein is CASSLAQGVNNSPLHF. The CDR3 DNA reads as TGCGCCAGCAGCTTGGCGCAGGGAGTGAATAATTCACCCCTCCACTTT.

At least ten counts were recorded for this clonotype. V gene TRBV2 combines with J gene TRBJ1-2; 7 nucleotides match TRBD1. V lost 6 bases and J lost 6; bases outside the gene matches: 7. The CDR3 is 13 amino acids. The germline gives CDR1 SNHLY, CDR2 FYNNEI. CDR3 amino acids: CASRIIGTDGYTF. The CDR3 DNA reads as TGTGCCAGCAGGATCATTGGGACAGATGGCTACACCTTC.

This clonotype was detected many times. The chain combines TRBV5-1 with TRBJ2-3, with 9 bases fitting TRBD2. Germline CDR1 reads SGHRS; CDR2 reads YFSETQ. V shed 6 bases and J 3 bases; nucleotides not matched to a gene: 11. This CDR3 has 16 residues. This CDR3 reads CASNQFSGGSTDTQYF. The CDR3 DNA follows: TGCGCCAGCAACCAATTTAGCGGGGGTTCGACAGATACGCAGTATTTT.

This clonotype was picked up many times. V is TRBV7-6 and J is TRBJ1-6, with 7 bases fitting TRBD1. CDR1 and CDR2 (germline): SGHVS, FNYEAQ. Trimming cost V 3 bases and J 10 bases; bases outside gene matches: 9. This CDR3 spans 15 amino acids. The CDR3 reads CASSFLRDSGSPLHF. For the CDR3, the DNA is TGTGCCAGCAGCTTCCTCCGGGACAGTGGATCACCCCTCCACTTT.

This clonotype showed up just a few times. The CDR3: CASSWRGGTSYEQYF. CDR3 nucleotide sequence: TGCGCCAGCTCGTGGAGGGGAGGGACCTCCTACGAGCAGTACTTC. This chain uses TRBV5-1 with TRBJ2-7; 7 bases are a match to TRBD2. Germline V gives CDR1 SGHRS, CDR2 YFSETQ. V shed 7 bases, J shed 0 bases, and the junction held 10 bases outside the gene matches. The CDR3 runs 15 residues. Supplemented by reference TRBV5-1 and TRBJ2-7, the full variable domain reads KAGVTQTPRYLIKTRGQQVTLSCSPISGHRSVSWYQQTPGQGLQFLFEYFSETQRNKGNFPGRFSGRQFSNSRSEMNVSTLELGDSALYLCASSWRGGTSYEQYFGPGTRLTVT.

This rearrangement joins TRBV5-8 to TRBJ2-3; a weak D match, TRBD1 (6 bases). CDR3 length equals 15 residues. CDR1 is SGHTS and CDR2 is YDEGEE in the germline V gene. Trimming stripped 4 bases from V and 2 bases from J, with 14 bases between. This chain's CDR3 is CASSRYRDSTDTQYF. CDR3 coding DNA: TGTGCCAGCAGCCGTTACAGGGATTCCACAGATACGCAGTATTTT.

This clonotype appeared many times. The V gene is TRBV12-3 or TRBV12-4, the J gene TRBJ1-3; tentatively, D is TRBD1 (5 bases). This CDR3 region has 14 residues. The germline V and J ends were trimmed by 6 bases and 8 bases, with 17 bases remaining between them. The CDR3 here is CASRSRQGSYTIYF. The DNA of the CDR3 is TGTGCCAGCAGAAGTCGGCAGGGTAGTTACACCATATATTTT.

This clonotype was picked up many times. The J gene is TRBJ2-7, the V gene TRBV10-3, with TRBD1 identical over 8 bases. V lost 2 bases and J lost 1; bases outside the gene matches: 7. The CDR3 is 16 amino acids. The germline CDR1 and CDR2 sequences are ENHRY and SYGVKD. The CDR3 DNA sequence: TGTGCCATCAGTGAGAGTGGACAGGGAGGATCCTACGAGCAGTACTTC. Protein sequence: CAISESGQGGSYEQYF.

This clonotype was picked up a small number of times. This chain uses TRBV19 with TRBJ1-2, with D unclear. Trimming removed 3 bases at V and 3 bases at J, with 8 bases between. Looked up from germline, CDR1 is LNHDA and CDR2 is SQIVND (reference sequence). The CDR3 is made up of 13 amino acids. The CDR3 spells CASSIVGDYGYTF. The CDR3 DNA is TGTGCCAGTAGTATCGTGGGAGACTATGGCTACACCTTC. The entire variable domain, with the rest obtained from reference TRBV19 and TRBJ1-2, is as follows: DGGITQSPKYLFRKEGQNVTLSCEQNLNHDAMYWYRQDPGQGLRLIYYSQIVNDFQKGDIAEGYSVSREKKESFPLTVTSAQKNPTAFYLCASSIVGDYGYTFGSGTRLTVV.

This clonotype appeared a few times. The V gene is TRBV30, the J gene TRBJ1-6, with 9 bases fitting TRBD1. There are 16 residues in the CDR3. The J segment lost 7 bases and the V segment lost 3 bases, leaving 10 bases of the junction unmatched. In germline, CDR1 is GTSNPN, CDR2 SVGIG (reference sequence). The CDR3 loop reads CAWRGYGQGKNSPLHF. The CDR3 region has the DNA TGTGCCTGGAGGGGATACGGACAGGGGAAAAATTCACCCCTCCACTTT.